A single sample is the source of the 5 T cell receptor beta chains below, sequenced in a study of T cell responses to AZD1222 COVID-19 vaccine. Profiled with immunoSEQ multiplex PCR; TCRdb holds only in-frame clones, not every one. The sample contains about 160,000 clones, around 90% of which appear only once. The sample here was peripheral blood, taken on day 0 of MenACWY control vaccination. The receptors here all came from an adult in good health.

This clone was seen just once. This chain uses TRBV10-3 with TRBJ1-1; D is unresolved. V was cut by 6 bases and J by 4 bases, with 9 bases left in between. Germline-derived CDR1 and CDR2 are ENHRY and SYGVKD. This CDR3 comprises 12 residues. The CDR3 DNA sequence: TGTGCCATCAGAGAAGTCGGCACTGAAGCTTTCTTT. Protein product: CAIREVGTEAFF.

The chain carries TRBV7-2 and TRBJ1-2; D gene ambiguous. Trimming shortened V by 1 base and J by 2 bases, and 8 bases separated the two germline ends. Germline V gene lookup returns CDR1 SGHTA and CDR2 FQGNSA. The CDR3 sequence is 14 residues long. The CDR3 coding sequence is TGTGCCAGCAGCTTAGATAGGGTGAACTATGGCTACACCTTC. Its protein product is CASSLDRVNYGYTF.

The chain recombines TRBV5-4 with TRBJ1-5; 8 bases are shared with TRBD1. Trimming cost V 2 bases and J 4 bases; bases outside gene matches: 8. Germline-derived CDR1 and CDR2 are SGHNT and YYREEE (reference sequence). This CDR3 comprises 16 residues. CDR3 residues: CASSFTGTGFNQPQHF. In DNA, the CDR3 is TGTGCCAGCAGCTTCACCGGGACAGGCTTTAATCAGCCCCAGCATTTT.

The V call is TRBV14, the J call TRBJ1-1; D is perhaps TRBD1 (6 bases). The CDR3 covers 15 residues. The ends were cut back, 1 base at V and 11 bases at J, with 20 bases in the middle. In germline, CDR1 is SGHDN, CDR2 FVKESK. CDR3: CASSQAGQLRPWAFF. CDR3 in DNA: TGTGCCAGCAGCCAAGCGGGACAACTGCGCCCATGGGCTTTCTTT.

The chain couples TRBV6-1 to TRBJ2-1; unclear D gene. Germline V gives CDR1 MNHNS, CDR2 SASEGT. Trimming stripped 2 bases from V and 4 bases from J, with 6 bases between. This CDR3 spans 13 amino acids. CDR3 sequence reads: CASSERAYNEQFF. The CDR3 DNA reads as TGTGCCAGCAGTGAACGGGCGTACAATGAGCAGTTCTTC.